Shown below are 3 T cell receptor beta chains from a single sample sequenced in a study of blood T cell repertoires in COVID-19. Data came from immunoSEQ multiplex PCR; TCRdb stores just in-frame clones and leaves some out. The sample carries approximately 170,000 clones, roughly 80% recorded once. Specimen: peripheral blood. The origin of the receptors is a woman older than 75 with acute or convalescent COVID-19.

This clone was seen just once. Written as DNA, the CDR3 is TGTGCCAGTAGTAATTGGGGACAGGGACCCGAGGGGCCCCAGCATTTT. Its translation: CASSNWGQGPEGPQHF. The chain joins TRBV19 to TRBJ1-5; the match to TRBD1 covers 9 bases. Germline V gene lookup returns CDR1 LNHDA and CDR2 SQIVND (reference sequence). The V and J ends lost 4 bases and 9 bases, in that order; junction bases with no gene match: 13. This CDR3 is 16 amino acids long.

This chain uses TRBV6-2 or TRBV6-3 with TRBJ2-5; 8 positions match TRBD1. The V gene's germline CDR1 is MNHEY and CDR2 SVGEGT. V lost 4 bases to trimming and J lost 3 bases; unmatched junction nucleotides: 7. CDR3 length equals 15 residues. CDR3 coding DNA: TGTGCCAGCAGTTCGACGTGGACAGGGAAAGAGACCCAGTACTTC. Amino acid sequence: CASSSTWTGKETQYF.

The chain recombines TRBV19 with TRBJ2-3, with 10 bases identical to TRBD2. Trimming removed 1 base from V and 4 bases from J; junction bases left unmatched: 2. Germline V gene data show CDR1 as LNHDA and CDR2 as SQIVND (reference sequence). The CDR3 totals 15 residues. CDR3 residues: CASSIASGSADTQYF. DNA for the CDR3: TGTGCCAGTAGTATAGCTAGCGGGAGTGCAGATACGCAGTATTTT.